A selection of T cell receptor beta chains follows, all from one sample in a study of PD-L1 blockade in urothelial cancer. Repertoires were generated with immunoSEQ multiplex PCR, while TCRdb's copy carries only in-frame clones and drops some. In the table there are approximately 24,000 clones, approximately 86% of which are singletons. The material sequenced was PBMCs, taken around atezolizumab (anti-PD-L1) treatment. The receptors come from a man aged 60 to 75 with urothelial cancer. CDR3s include the opening cysteine and the closing phenylalanine or tryptophan. The order of the fields is J gene, clone size, D gene, V gene, CDR3 DNA, CDR3 protein. D genes are given only for firm matches. Some rows have no size entry. The others give once, few or many, or a class for an expanded clone.

>TRBJ2-3|NA|NA|TRBV10-3
TGTGCCATCTCGGGGGGCGGGACAGATACGCAGTATTTT
CAISGGGTDTQYF
>TRBJ1-1|NA|NA|TRBV4-1
TGCGCCAGCAGCCAAGAGGTGCCGGGGGAGAGAAACACTGAAGCTTTCTTT
CASSQEVPGERNTEAFF
>TRBJ2-7|NA|NA|TRBV5-6
TGTGCCAGCAGCTTGGCCGGCAGGCCCTCCTACGAGCAGTACTTC
CASSLAGRPSYEQYF
>TRBJ2-3|NA|TRBD1|TRBV6-4
TGTGCCAGCAGTTCGACAGGGATCACAGATACGCAGTATTTT
CASSSTGITDTQYF
>TRBJ1-5|NA|NA|TRBV19
TGTGCCAGTAGTGACCGGGACTACAGTCAGCCCCAGCATTTT
CASSDRDYSQPQHF
>TRBJ2-1|NA|TRBD2|TRBV18
TGTGCCAGCTCGACTAGCGGCAATGAGCAGTTCTTC
CASSTSGNEQFF
>TRBJ2-7|NA|TRBD1|TRBV10-3
TGTGCCATCATGGACAGGGGCTACGAGCAGTACTTC
CAIMDRGYEQYF
>TRBJ1-2|NA|TRBD1|TRBV5-6
TGTGCCAGCAGCTTGAGACAGGGGGCATATGGCTACACCTTC
CASSLRQGAYGYTF
>TRBJ2-7|NA|TRBD2|TRBV7-2
TGTGCCAGCAGCGTTGATAGCGGGGGGCCCTACGAGCAGTACTTC
CASSVDSGGPYEQYF
>TRBJ2-1|large|TRBD2|TRBV5-1
TGCGCCAGCAGAACTAGCGGGGGGGCCATCTACAATGAGCAGTTCTTC
CASRTSGGAIYNEQFF
>TRBJ1-1|NA|NA|TRBV27
TGTGCCAGCAGTAGCCGGGCTGAAGCTTTCTTT
CASSSRAEAFF
>TRBJ1-1|NA|NA|TRBV5-1
TGCGCCAGCAGCTTCGCAGGGATGAACACTGAAGCTTTCTTT
CASSFAGMNTEAFF
>TRBJ2-3|NA|NA|TRBV11-3
TGTGCCAGCAGCCCTCGAAGCGGTTTCTCTAGCACAGATACGCAGTATTTT
CASSPRSGFSSTDTQYF
>TRBJ2-7|NA|TRBD2|TRBV4-2
TGTGCCAGCAGCCAAGCCCAGACTAGCGGGGCCCGCTACGAGCAGTACTTC
CASSQAQTSGARYEQYF
>TRBJ2-1|NA|NA|TRBV7-9
TGTGCCAGCAGCCAACCTTTGGGTGGGGGCCCTGAGCAGTTCTTC
CASSQPLGGGPEQFF
>TRBJ2-1|NA|NA|TRBV6-5
TGTGCCAGCAGCCGCGGAGCTAGTGGCTCCAATGAGCAGTTCTTC
CASSRGASGSNEQFF
>TRBJ2-3|NA|TRBD2|TRBV7-8
TGTGCCAGCAGCTTAGCGGTGGCTAGCGGGGCGAACACAGATACGCAGTATTTT
CASSLAVASGANTDTQYF
>TRBJ2-7|NA|NA|TRBV7-8
TGTGCCAGCAGCTTCGGGACAACTTACGAGCAGTACTTC
CASSFGTTYEQYF
>TRBJ2-1|NA|NA|TRBV5-6
TGTGCCAGCACCCCGACAGGGACTTACAATGAGCAGTTCTTC
CASTPTGTYNEQFF
>TRBJ2-2|NA|NA|TRBV9
TGTGCCAGCAGCGGGGGACCGGGACAGAACACCGGGGAGCTGTTTTTT
CASSGGPGQNTGELFF
>TRBJ2-3|NA|TRBD2|TRBV5-1
TGCGCCAGCAGCTCGAGCGGGGTGAGCACAGATACGCAGTATTTT
CASSSSGVSTDTQYF
>TRBJ1-2|NA|NA|TRBV2
TGTGCCAGCAGTGAAAAGCGGGGGGGGATGACAGCAGCTAACTATGGCTACACCTTC
CASSEKRGGMTAANYGYTF
>TRBJ1-5|NA|TRBD1|TRBV4-2
TGTGCCAGCAGCCAGGGGGACAGCTTTAGCAATCAGCCCCAGCATTTT
CASSQGDSFSNQPQHF
>TRBJ2-7|NA|TRBD2|TRBV6-5
TGTGCCAGCAGTTACTCGGGGGCGGGAGGGCCCTACGAGCAGTACTTC
CASSYSGAGGPYEQYF
>TRBJ1-5|NA|TRBD1|TRBV9
TGTGCCAGCAGCCGACAGGGGGATAGCAATCAGCCCCAGCATTTT
CASSRQGDSNQPQHF
>TRBJ1-1|NA|TRBD1|TRBV5-4
TGTGCCAGCAGCGCACGGGACAGCATGAACACTGAAGCTTTCTTT
CASSARDSMNTEAFF
>TRBJ1-6|NA|TRBD1|TRBV7-6
TGTGCCAGCAGCTCAAATCCCGGGACAGATAATTCACCCCTCCACTTT
CASSSNPGTDNSPLHF
>TRBJ2-1|NA|NA|TRBV4-3
TGCGCCAGCAGCCAAGAAGGGGTTAATGAGCAGTTCTTC
CASSQEGVNEQFF
>TRBJ2-7|NA|TRBD1|TRBV25-1
TGTGCCAGCAGTGAGTCGGGCCTACAGGGGAGCGAGCAGTACTTC
CASSESGLQGSEQYF
>TRBJ1-1|NA|NA|TRBV6-1
TGTGCCGGCGGCAGGGTGAGCACTGAAGCTTTCTTT
CAGGRVSTEAFF
>TRBJ1-2|NA|TRBD1|TRBV29-1
TGCAGCGTTGAAGACCAACTATTACAGGGGAATTGGGGCTACACCTTC
CSVEDQLLQGNWGYTF
>TRBJ1-1|NA|TRBD1|TRBV5-1
TGCGCCAGCAGCTCCAGGGACAGCCCCCCTGAAGCTTTCTTT
CASSSRDSPPEAFF
>TRBJ2-1|NA|TRBD1|TRBV7-9
TGTGCCAGCAGCCACAACAGGGGCTACAATGAGCAGTTCTTC
CASSHNRGYNEQFF
>TRBJ1-1|NA|NA|TRBV29-1
TGCAGCGTTCTAAGACCCGACAGATACACTGAAGCTTTCTTT
CSVLRPDRYTEAFF
>TRBJ1-6|NA|TRBD1|TRBV4-1
TGCGCCAGCAGCCCTCTGACGACAGGGGCGAATTCACCCCTCCACTTT
CASSPLTTGANSPLHF
>TRBJ2-7|NA|TRBD1|TRBV6-5
TGTGCCAGCAGTGGTACCGGGACAGGGCTCGACGAGCAGTACTTC
CASSGTGTGLDEQYF
>TRBJ2-7|NA|TRBD2|TRBV7-2
TGTGCCAGCAGTTCATCGTTTAGATTACTAGCGGGGGGATACGAGCAGTACTTC
CASSSSFRLLAGGYEQYF
>TRBJ2-7|NA|NA|TRBV5-1
TGCGCCAGCTTCGATCGGGACAAAATCTACGAGCAGTACTTC
CASFDRDKIYEQYF
>TRBJ2-7|NA|TRBD2|TRBV13
TGTGCCAGCAGCATAACCGGGACTAACAACTACGAGCAGTACTTC
CASSITGTNNYEQYF
>TRBJ1-5|NA|NA|TRBV10-1
TGCGCCAGCAGTGAGTATTGCCAGGAGGGCAATCAGCCCCAGCATTTT
CASSEYCQEGNQPQHF
>TRBJ2-5|NA|NA|TRBV10-3
TGTGCCATCAGTGAGGGGGCTGGAGAGACCCAGTACTTC
CAISEGAGETQYF
>TRBJ2-1|few|NA|TRBV7-9
TGTGCCAGCAGCCCCCTCTTCGAGCGTCGAACCTACAATGAGCAGTTCTTC
CASSPLFERRTYNEQFF
>TRBJ1-2|NA|TRBD1|TRBV30
TGTGCCTTCACACAGGGGGCTAGAGGCTACACCTTC
CAFTQGARGYTF
>TRBJ1-1|NA|NA|TRBV7-2
TGTGCCAGCAGCTTAGGGTCAGTCACTGAAGCTTTCTTT
CASSLGSVTEAFF
>TRBJ2-3|NA|NA|TRBV6-1
TGTGCCAGCAGGGTTGAGGGAGGCGCAGATACGCAGTATTTT
CASRVEGGADTQYF
>TRBJ2-3|NA|TRBD2|TRBV4-1
TGCGCCAGCAGCCAAGATTGGGTAGCGGGCACAAAAAGCACAGATACGCAGTATTTT
CASSQDWVAGTKSTDTQYF
>TRBJ1-3|NA|NA|TRBV11-3
TGTGCCAGCAGCACGGGGTCCTCTGGAAACACCATATATTTT
CASSTGSSGNTIYF
>TRBJ1-1|NA|TRBD1|TRBV5-1
TGCGCCAGCCTCTCGGGACAGCCGAACACTGAAGCTTTCTTT
CASLSGQPNTEAFF
>TRBJ1-2|NA|TRBD1|TRBV6-6
TGTGCCAGCAGCTCTCAGGGGGCGCTGGGCTACACCTTC
CASSSQGALGYTF
>TRBJ2-7|NA|TRBD1|TRBV11-2
TGTGCCAGCAGCACGAAGACAGGGAACTCCTACGAGCAGTACTTC
CASSTKTGNSYEQYF
>TRBJ2-7|NA|TRBD2|TRBV11-3
TGTGCCAGCAGCAGTGGACTAGCCGGAATCTACGAGCAGTACTTC
CASSSGLAGIYEQYF
>TRBJ1-3|NA|TRBD1|TRBV2
TGTGCCAGCACGACAGGGGCAAACGGAAACACCATATATTTT
CASTTGANGNTIYF
>TRBJ1-1|NA|TRBD1|TRBV29-1
TGCAGCGTCTGGACAGGGGGTAATGAAGCTTTCTTT
CSVWTGGNEAFF
>TRBJ2-5|NA|NA|TRBV7-6
TGTGCCAGCAGCCCCTGGCGAGGGGGAAGGCAAGAGACCCAGTACTTC
CASSPWRGGRQETQYF
>TRBJ1-6|NA|NA|TRBV7-2
TGTGCCAGCAGCTTAGGGGGCAAGGTGTCACCCCTCCACTTT
CASSLGGKVSPLHF
>TRBJ2-1|NA|NA|TRBV18
TGTGCCAGCTCACCACTAGCGGCCGGTAACTACAATGGGCAGTTCTTC
CASSPLAAGNYNGQFF